This TCR beta chain was sequenced for a study of CD8 T cells in ankylosing spondylitis. Libraries for TCR beta were made by quantitative 5'-RACE with molecular barcodes. Via MiXCR, TCRdb re-called the 5' RACE reads, giving one row per CDR3 protein. The sample has a few hundred thousand distinct CDR3 sequences, about 10% seen once; the top ten hold 5.5% to 8%. Details on this clonotype: It may be a read error: a sequence one base away is much more abundant.

The CDR3 is made up of 14 amino acids. Germline CDR1 SEHNR, CDR2 FQNEAQ (reference sequence). Input material: blood, either unsorted or a sorted T cell fraction (not recorded which). The sequence was collected from a male donor with ankylosing spondylitis or in good health (not recorded which). This sequence joins TRBV7-9 and TRBJ2-5; D is possibly TRBD2 (5 bases). CDR3 protein: CASSQTQIWETHYF. The CDR3 region has the DNA TGTGCCAGCAGCCAGACTCAAATATGGGAGACCCATTACTTC.